This T cell receptor beta chain was documented in a study of shared clonotypes between healthy human individuals. General study points: The study generally estimated greater richness for naive than memory subsets. The sole specimen, blood, was sampled, and tissue repertoires likely differ.

Concerning this clone itself: What it binds is unknown.

This table comes from immunoSEQ multiplex PCR, and its TCRdb copy is limited to in-frame clones, with some not included. The data show roughly 1,800,000 clones, with about 95% seen just once and 0.95% to 1.5% held by the top ten. This CDR3 is 13 amino acids long. The V and J ends lost 8 bases and 3 bases respectively, with 14 bases between them. Germline CDR1 reads MNHEY; CDR2 reads SVGAGI. The naive CD8 population came from CD45RO-negative cells selected for CCR7, without terminally differentiated effector memory CD45RA+ cells. This chain joins TRBV6-5 and TRBJ2-7, with D perhaps given as TRBD1 or TRBD2 (5 bases each). The specimen was naive CD8+ T cells sorted from blood. This sequence was found in a man younger than 35 in good health. CDR3 residues: CASSEGIHYEQYF. The CDR3 region has the DNA TGTGCCAGCTCCGAGGGGATACACTACGAGCAGTACTTC.